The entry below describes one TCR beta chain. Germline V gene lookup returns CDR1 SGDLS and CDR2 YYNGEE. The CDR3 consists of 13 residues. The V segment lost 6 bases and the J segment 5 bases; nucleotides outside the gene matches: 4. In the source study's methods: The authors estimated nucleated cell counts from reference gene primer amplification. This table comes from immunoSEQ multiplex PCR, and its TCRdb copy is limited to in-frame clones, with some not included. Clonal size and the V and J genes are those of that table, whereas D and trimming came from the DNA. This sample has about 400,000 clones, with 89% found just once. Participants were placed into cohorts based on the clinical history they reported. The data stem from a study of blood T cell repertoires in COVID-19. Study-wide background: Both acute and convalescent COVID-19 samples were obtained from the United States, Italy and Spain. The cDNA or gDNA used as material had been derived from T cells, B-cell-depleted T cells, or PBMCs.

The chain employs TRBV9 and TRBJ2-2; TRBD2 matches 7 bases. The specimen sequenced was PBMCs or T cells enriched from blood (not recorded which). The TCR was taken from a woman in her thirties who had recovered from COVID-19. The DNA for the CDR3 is TGTGCCAGCACCCGTAGCGGGACCGGGGAGCTGTTTTTT. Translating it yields CASTRSGTGELFF.